Listed below are T cell receptor beta chains from one sample, sequenced in a study of blood T cell repertoires in COVID-19. TCRdb's table, derived via immunoSEQ multiplex PCR, lists solely in-frame clones and lacks some. The data contain roughly 230,000 clones, around 87% of them singletons. Source material: PBMCs or T cells enriched from blood (not recorded which). These receptors originate from a man between 25 and 39 years old in a cohort exposed to, infected with or recovered from COVID-19 (not recorded which). The CDR3 runs from the conserved cysteine through the conserved F or W. A D gene is named only where the DNA matches it firmly. Some rows mark clone size as missing; the rest say once, few, many or name a class of expanded clone.

d_gene	v_gene	abundance	j_gene	CDR3nt	CDR3aa
TRBD1	TRBV11-2	once	TRBJ2-3	TGTGCCAGCAGCTTAGTACAGGGGGCCCCAGATACGCAGTATTTT	CASSLVQGAPDTQYF
NA	TRBV19	NA	TRBJ1-2	TGTGCCAGTGGCGGGGTTAACTATGGCTACACCTTC	CASGGVNYGYTF
NA	TRBV12-3/TRBV12-4	NA	TRBJ2-1	TGTGCCAGCAGTTCCGTTAATATCCTTGAGCAGTTCTTC	CASSSVNILEQFF
TRBD1	TRBV27	NA	TRBJ1-6	TGTGCCAGCAGTACGCGGACAGGGATGAATTCACCCCTCCACTTT	CASSTRTGMNSPLHF
TRBD1	TRBV19	NA	TRBJ2-7	TGTGCCAGTAGTCCCGGGACAGGCGCCTACGAGCAGTACTTC	CASSPGTGAYEQYF
TRBD1	TRBV18	NA	TRBJ1-3	TGTGCCAGCTCACTCTGGACAGGAGAGATAAACACCATATATTTT	CASSLWTGEINTIYF
NA	TRBV7-9	NA	TRBJ1-2	TGTGCCAGCAGCTTCGTGGGGGGCTATGGCTACACCTTC	CASSFVGGYGYTF
NA	TRBV4-1	NA	TRBJ2-5	TGCGCCAGCAGCCAATTGGGACTCACTCCAGAGACCCAGTACTTC	CASSQLGLTPETQYF
TRBD1	TRBV10-2	NA	TRBJ1-1	TGCGCCAGCAGTGCAACAGGGGGCGCGGGCGCTGAAGCTTTCTTT	CASSATGGAGAEAFF
TRBD1	TRBV11-3	NA	TRBJ2-1	TGTGCCAGCAGCTCCGGGGACAGGTGGAGCTCCTACAATGAGCAGTTCTTC	CASSSGDRWSSYNEQFF
TRBD1	TRBV7-9	NA	TRBJ1-2	TGTGCCAGCAGCTTATCGGGACAGGGTAATTCTCTTCATGGCTACACCTTC	CASSLSGQGNSLHGYTF
TRBD1	TRBV15	NA	TRBJ2-2	TGTGCCACCAGCAGAGGGGCCACAGGGGGCGGATACACCGGGGAGCTGTTTTTT	CATSRGATGGGYTGELFF
NA	TRBV4-1	NA	TRBJ1-1	TGCGCCAGCAGCCAAGACCTCAGGAACACTGAAGCTTTCTTT	CASSQDLRNTEAFF
TRBD1	TRBV9	NA	TRBJ1-1	TGTGCCACCACCCCGACAGGGCCGAACACTGAAGCTTTCTTT	CATTPTGPNTEAFF
NA	TRBV4-1	NA	TRBJ2-5	TGCGCCAGCAGCCATGTTGGCGGTCAAGAGACCCAGTACTTC	CASSHVGGQETQYF
NA	TRBV5-1	NA	TRBJ2-5	TGCGCCAGCAGCCCGGAGAACGGGTACCAAGAGACCCAGTACTTC	CASSPENGYQETQYF
NA	TRBV7-9	NA	TRBJ1-1	TGTGCCTGTGGCGCACTAACAGGGTTAGATGAAGCTTTCTTT	CACGALTGLDEAFF
TRBD1	TRBV7-6	NA	TRBJ1-2	TGTGCCAGCAGCCAGGGACAGAACTATGGCTACACCTTC	CASSQGQNYGYTF
NA	TRBV7-2	NA	TRBJ1-2	TGTGCCAGCAGCTCCCCCTTGGCCGAACCCCCTAACTATGGCTACACCTTC	CASSSPLAEPPNYGYTF
NA	TRBV9	NA	TRBJ2-7	TGTGCCAGCAGCGTAGGACAGGACTCCTACGAGCAGTACTTC	CASSVGQDSYEQYF
NA	TRBV6-5	NA	TRBJ1-2	TGTGCCAGCAGGCCCCGGGGGAAGGATGGCTACACCTTC	CASRPRGKDGYTF
TRBD2	TRBV7-6	NA	TRBJ2-7	TGTGCCAGCAGCTTAGTGGCGGGAGGTAGGGATGAGCAGTACTTC	CASSLVAGGRDEQYF
NA	TRBV5-1	NA	TRBJ2-3	TGCGCCAGCAGCTCCATTACAGGGTCGGTCTCGGATACGCAGTATTTT	CASSSITGSVSDTQYF
NA	TRBV2	NA	TRBJ2-7	TGTGCCAGCACGGTGACTAGTATAGGCGAGCAGTACTTC	CASTVTSIGEQYF
TRBD2	TRBV7-9	NA	TRBJ2-1	TGTGCCAGCAGCTCCACTAGCGGGAGGTCCTACGTTTACAATGAGCAGTTCTTC	CASSSTSGRSYVYNEQFF
NA	TRBV10-3	NA	TRBJ2-3	TGTGCCATCAGCCACACAGATACGCAGTATTTT	CAISHTDTQYF
TRBD2	TRBV5-1	NA	TRBJ2-7	TGCGCCAGCAGCTTGGCCCGGGGACTAGCGGGTATCTACGAGCAGTACTTC	CASSLARGLAGIYEQYF
TRBD2	TRBV28	NA	TRBJ2-1	TGTGCCAGCAGTTTTCCCAGCGGGAGGTCCTACAATGAGCAGTTCTTC	CASSFPSGRSYNEQFF
TRBD1	TRBV7-9	NA	TRBJ2-3	TGTGCCAGCAGTCCCGGGACAGCTTTCACAGATACGCAGTATTTT	CASSPGTAFTDTQYF
NA	TRBV28	NA	TRBJ1-4	TGTGCCAGCAGCCTGGACACCGCAACTAATGAAAAACTGTTTTTT	CASSLDTATNEKLFF
TRBD1	TRBV18	NA	TRBJ1-1	TGTGCCAGCTCCCGACAGGGTAGTGGAACTGAAGCTTTCTTT	CASSRQGSGTEAFF
NA	TRBV19	NA	TRBJ2-1	TGTGCCAGTCCCTCTCGGGAGCAGTTCTTC	CASPSREQFF
NA	TRBV19	few	TRBJ2-7	TGTGCCAGTAGTAGCGACAGTAACTACGAGCAGTACTTC	CASSSDSNYEQYF
TRBD2	TRBV5-5	NA	TRBJ2-7	TGTGCCAGCAGCTTGTCCCCTAGCGGGAGTCCCTACGAGCAGTACTTC	CASSLSPSGSPYEQYF
NA	TRBV6-5	NA	TRBJ2-5	TGTGCCAGCAGTTACTCTGAGGACTATATGGCCCAGTACTTC	CASSYSEDYMAQYF
TRBD2	TRBV6-1	NA	TRBJ2-2	TGTGCCAGCAGTGTTGTACTAGCGGGAGGGAACGGGGAGCTGTTTTTT	CASSVVLAGGNGELFF